This T cell receptor (beta chain) appears in the sequencing data of a study of regulatory T cells. CDR3 length: 15 residues. The V end was cut by 5 bases, the J end by 3 bases, with 17 bases between. Germline CDR1 SGHRS, CDR2 YFSETQ. This clone has more than one count but fewer than ten. What it binds is unknown. All CD3G-deficient patients showed autoimmunity, more severe in two. Patients aged 2 to 39 years had fewer naive and more memory CD4+ and CD8+ T cells. CD4+ cells were sorted into CD25-high CD127-low regulatory cells and CD25-low CD127-high conventional cells. Study-wide results and limits: In CD3G-deficient patients, conventional CD4+ T cells were enriched for hydrophobic CDR3 residues at positions 6 and 7. Regulatory T cells showed the strongest V-J pair restriction and V/J gene skewing among patient repertoires.

The PCR used 52 TRBV and 13 TRBJ primers. Assay: immunoSEQ multiplex PCR; the TCRdb copy retains only in-frame clones and omits some. The sample lists roughly 32,000 clones, approximately 90% occurring once. This TCR was recovered from a person aged 18 to 35 with CD3G deficiency. The sequencing sample was made of conventional CD4+ T cells sorted from blood. The rearrangement links TRBV5-1 to TRBJ2-5; tentative D call: TRBD1 (6 bases). CDR3 nucleotide sequence: TGCGCCAGCAGTCGGGGCCCAACAGGGAAAGAGACCCAGTACTTC. Translation: CASSRGPTGKETQYF.